Described below is a single TCR beta chain sequence and its context. Its target is not known. This CDR3 is built from 14 residues. V lost 2 bases to trimming and J lost 7 bases, with 12 bases between them. The germline V gene has CDR1 SGHTA and CDR2 FQGTGA. TCR cDNA, made by 5'RACE template switching, carried an added universal primer site and UMIs. TCRdb reprocessed the 5' RACE reads via MiXCR and lists one record per CDR3 protein. The data contain about 350,000 distinct CDR3 sequences, roughly 12% of them seen just once; the ten biggest clones take up roughly 18%. This sample is drawn from a study of T cells after yellow fever vaccination. General observations from the study: Primary-vaccination clones mostly resurfaced post-booster (96% CD4, more than 85% CD8). Abundant clonotypes from the bulk population could have been carried over as contaminants into FACS-sorted repertoires.

The TCR originated in a man aged 18 to 29 who received the YFV17D yellow fever vaccine. Here the sequenced sample was PBMCs, taken on the day of the first yellow fever vaccination. The chain is built from TRBV7-3 and TRBJ2-1, with D perhaps matching TRBD1 (6 bases). The CDR3 DNA sequence: TGTGCCAGCAGCTTAGGGGGCGGAGCGAATGAGCAGTTCTTC. Translating it yields CASSLGGGANEQFF.